This T cell receptor beta chain appears in the sequencing data of a study of blood T cells in healthy people across ages. Whole-study results and caveats: Long-lived donors had more naive CD4+ cells and higher diversity than aged donors.

To note about this clonotype: Its antigen is not known.

It was with a sample-barcoded 5' primer and a J-beta primer mix that a second PCR of roughly 6 to 12 cycles was run. One entry per CDR3 protein results from TCRdb running MiXCR on the 5' RACE reads. The sample lists roughly 800,000 distinct CDR3 sequences; around a quarter were seen once. CDR3 length equals 14 residues. V shed 4 bases and J 5 bases; nucleotides not matched to a gene: 5. Germline CDR1 is MNHGY and CDR2 is SVAAGI. The same sample was also used in a study of T cells of mothers and their children.

The TCR sequence derives from a boy between 10 and 17 years old in good health. The rearrangement links TRBV6-9 to TRBJ2-3, with 8 bases that match TRBD2. The specimen was blood. CDR3 sequence (DNA): TGTGCCAGCAGTTCGACTAGCGACCTAGATACGCAGTATTTT. This sequence encodes CASSSTSDLDTQYF.